Following are 25 T cell receptor beta chains from one sample sequenced in a study of T cell responses to AZD1222 COVID-19 vaccine. Repertoires were generated with immunoSEQ multiplex PCR, while TCRdb's copy carries only in-frame clones and drops some. The repertoire has about 150,000 clones, 92% of them found once; the top ten carry around 1.3%. This specimen was peripheral blood, taken on day 0 of AZD1222 vaccination. These receptors were collected from an adult in good health.

V is TRBV7-2 and J is TRBJ2-5; D not certain. Per the germline V gene, CDR1 is SGHTA and CDR2 is FQGNSA. V was trimmed by 5 bases and J by 4 bases, leaving 14 bases between them. The CDR3 is made up of 14 amino acids. The CDR3 region is CASSLRTRRETQYF. CDR3 DNA: TGTGCCAGCAGCCTAAGAACCAGGCGAGAGACCCAGTACTTC. The complete variable domain, with remaining parts taken from reference TRBV7-2 and TRBJ2-5, reads GAGVSQSPSNKVTEKGKDVELRCDPISGHTALYWYRQSLGQGLEFLIYFQGNSAPDKSGLPSDRFSAERTGGSVSTLTIQRTQQEDSAVYLCASSLRTRRETQYFGPGTRLLVL.

The genes are TRBV3-1 (or the pseudogene TRBV3-2) and TRBJ1-2; D remains ambiguous. The CDR3 loop spans 14 amino acids. The V end lost 2 bases, the J end lost 4 bases, and 11 bases lay between the germline ends. Germline lookup yields CDR1 LGHDT and CDR2 YNNKEL (reference sequence). CDR3 coding DNA: TGTGCCAGCAGCCAAACGCCCCTGGGCTATGGCTACACCTTC. Its protein is CASSQTPLGYGYTF.

V is TRBV19 and J is TRBJ2-7; perhaps TRBD2 as D (6 bases). CDR3 length equals 13 residues. Trimming stripped 4 bases from V and 5 bases from J, with 12 bases between. Germline assignment: CDR1 LNHDA and CDR2 SQIVND (reference sequence). CDR3 region: CASSSSGDDEQYF. The CDR3, as DNA: TGTGCCAGTAGTAGTTCGGGGGACGACGAGCAGTACTTC.

The chain has TRBV4-1 and TRBJ1-2; D unresolved. Germline CDR1 is MGHRA and CDR2 is YSYEKL. The CDR3 is 13 amino acids. Trimming shortened V by 0 bases and J by 8 bases, and 10 bases separated the two germline ends. The CDR3 sequence is CASSQENIRGYTF. The CDR3 DNA is TGCGCCAGCAGCCAAGAAAATATTCGGGGCTACACCTTC.

This chain connects TRBV3-1 (or the pseudogene TRBV3-2) to TRBJ2-1; no firm D call. Germline assignment: CDR1 LGHDT and CDR2 YNNKEL (reference sequence). Deletions cut 1 base from V and 3 bases from J, with 10 bases between. This CDR3 is 15 amino acids long. CDR3 nucleotide sequence: TGTGCCAGCAGCCAAGGGGCGGAGCTCTACAATGAGCAGTTCTTC. Translated: CASSQGAELYNEQFF.

The rearrangement uses TRBV28 and TRBJ2-7; D might be TRBD1 (5 bases). Germline CDR1 MDHEN, CDR2 SYDVKM. This CDR3 is 14 amino acids long. V shed 6 bases and J shed 10 bases, with 22 bases lying between them. Written as DNA, the CDR3 is TGTGCCAGCAGCGATCCGACTCCCCTCAGGGATCAGTACTTC. Translating gives CASSDPTPLRDQYF.

The V call is TRBV4-1, the J call TRBJ1-3, with a weak D call TRBD1 (5 bases). This CDR3 spans 13 amino acids. Germline loops: CDR1 MGHRA, CDR2 YSYEKL. The V and J ends lost 1 base and 5 bases respectively, with 6 bases between them. This CDR3 is CASSQVGRNTIYF. Written as DNA, the CDR3 is TGCGCCAGCAGCCAAGTGGGGCGAAACACCATATATTTT.

The chain carries TRBV28 and TRBJ2-7; 9 bases fit TRBD2. This CDR3 contains 19 residues. The V gene's germline CDR1 is MDHEN and CDR2 SYDVKM. V gave up 3 bases and J gave up 4 bases; unmatched junction bases: 19. As DNA, the CDR3 is TGTGCCAGCAGTTTCAAGGTACTAGCGGGCCTGCCGAATACGTACGAGCAGTACTTC. Amino acid sequence: CASSFKVLAGLPNTYEQYF.

This rearrangement joins TRBV7-6 to TRBJ2-2, with 7 bases fitting TRBD1. V dropped 5 bases and J dropped 2; count of bases not matched to a gene: 8. The CDR3 is 16 amino acids. Germline CDR1 and CDR2: SGHVS and FNYEAQ. The CDR3 nucleotides read TGTGCCAGCAGCGGGCAACAGGGGCTTAACACCGGGGAGCTGTTTTTT. It codes for CASSGQQGLNTGELFF. The complete variable domain, with remaining parts taken from reference TRBV7-6 and TRBJ2-2, reads GAGVSQSPRYKVTKRGQDVALRCDPISGHVSLYWYRQALGQGPEFLTYFNYEAQQDKSGLPNDRFSAERPEGSISTLTIQRTEQRDSAMYRCASSGQQGLNTGELFFGEGSRLTVL.

The rearrangement joins TRBV19 to TRBJ2-7; weak D call: TRBD2 (7 bases). Per the germline V gene, CDR1 is LNHDA and CDR2 is SQIVND (reference sequence). The CDR3 runs to 16 residues. The V and J ends lost 5 bases and 4 bases respectively, with 21 bases between them. CDR3 DNA sequence: TGTGCCAGTAGTCCGACCACGGGGGGCAGTCGGTACGAGCAGTACTTC. Protein sequence: CASSPTTGGSRYEQYF.

This clone has just one count. Written as DNA, the CDR3 is TGTGCCATAATTTCGGGACAGGGACTTTACGAGCAGTACTTC. Translation: CAIISGQGLYEQYF. The chain links TRBV2 to TRBJ2-7; 9 bases fit TRBD1. The ends lost 10 bases at V and 4 bases at J; junction bases unmatched: 11. This CDR3 has 14 amino acids. In germline, CDR1 is SNHLY, CDR2 FYNNEI.

This clone has only a few counts. The V gene is TRBV30, the J gene TRBJ2-2; D gene uncertain. There are 14 residues in the CDR3. V shed 3 bases and J shed 3 bases, with 11 bases lying between them. Germline V CDR1 and CDR2: GTSNPN, SVGIG (reference sequence). The DNA for the CDR3 is TGTGCCTGGAGCCCGGACGCATACACCGGGGAGCTGTTTTTT. It yields the protein CAWSPDAYTGELFF.

The chain is built from TRBV7-2 and TRBJ1-3; D gene uncertain. This CDR3 spans 14 amino acids. Germline V gene sequence: CDR1 SGHTA, CDR2 FQGNSA. V was pared by 5 bases and J by 4 bases, with 12 bases between. The CDR3 sequence: CASSQIAGGNTIYF. CDR3 nucleotides: TGTGCCAGCAGCCAAATAGCTGGAGGAAACACCATATATTTT.

Here the CDR3 reads CASSFGGGRQPQHF. The CDR3 coding sequence is TGTGCCAGCAGCTTTGGGGGGGGGCGGCAGCCCCAGCATTTT. This chain joins TRBV7-8 and TRBJ1-5; the D gene is possibly TRBD1 (6 bases). V was cut by 3 bases and J by 7 bases, with 13 bases left in between. This CDR3 region has 14 residues. Germline CDR1 reads SGHVS; CDR2 reads FQNEAQ.

J is TRBJ2-2 and V is TRBV5-6, with 14 positions matching TRBD2. J gave up 6 bases and V 5 bases, and 6 bases lay outside the gene matches. CDR3 size: 16 residues. Germline CDR1 and CDR2: SGHDT and YYEEEE. In nucleotides, the CDR3 is TGTGCCAGCAGGCTGACTAGCGGGAGGGCGCCCGGGGAGCTGTTTTTT. This gives the protein CASRLTSGRAPGELFF.

The chain is built from TRBV6-5 and TRBJ1-4, with D possibly being TRBD1 (6 bases). V lost 5 bases and J 5 bases, leaving 12 bases between the germline ends. The CDR3 covers 14 residues. Germline V gene data show CDR1 as MNHEY and CDR2 as SVGAGI. This chain's CDR3 is CASSPGQTNEKLFF. The CDR3, as DNA: TGTGCCAGCAGTCCGGGACAAACCAATGAAAAACTGTTTTTT.

This clone appeared once. The CDR3 bases are TGTGCCAGCTCCCACGGGGGCAATCAGCCCCAGCATTTT. This codes for CASSHGGNQPQHF. This chain uses TRBV5-8 with TRBJ1-5; D is unresolved. CDR3 size: 13 residues. Trimming cost V 7 bases and J 2 bases, with 10 bases left between them. Germline CDR1 reads SGHTS; CDR2 reads YDEGEE.

The chain carries TRBV7-8 and TRBJ1-4; D uncertain. V gave up 2 bases and J gave up 8 bases, with 9 bases separating them. This CDR3 is built from 13 residues. Germline V lookup: CDR1 SGHVS, CDR2 FQNEAQ. CDR3 sequence: CASSLRFSEKLFF. Written as DNA, the CDR3 is TGTGCCAGCAGCTTACGGTTCTCCGAAAAACTGTTTTTT.

V is TRBV3-1 (or the pseudogene TRBV3-2) and J is TRBJ1-1; tentative D call: TRBD1 (6 bases). Germline CDR1 and CDR2: LGHDT and YNNKEL (reference sequence). The ends were cut back, 1 base at V and 5 bases at J, with 20 bases in the middle. CDR3 length: 17 residues. This CDR3 is CASSQGSGGPVGTEAFF. As DNA, the CDR3 is TGTGCCAGCAGCCAAGGTTCCGGGGGCCCGGTAGGGACTGAAGCTTTCTTT.

The chain couples TRBV3-1 (or the pseudogene TRBV3-2) to TRBJ2-7; a possible D gene is TRBD1 (6 bases). The CDR3 is made up of 15 amino acids. The V gene's germline CDR1 is LGHDT and CDR2 YNNKEL (reference sequence). V lost 1 base to trimming and J lost 5 bases, with 15 bases between them. For the CDR3, the DNA is TGTGCCAGCAGCCAAGTTTCCCCAGGGGTTGACGAGCAGTACTTC. This codes for CASSQVSPGVDEQYF.

The chain has TRBV4-2 and TRBJ2-1, with TRBD2 matching 7 bases. The CDR3 runs to 18 residues. In germline, CDR1 is LGHNA, CDR2 YNFKEQ. The V and J ends lost 4 bases and 4 bases, in that order; junction bases with no gene match: 16. CDR3 in DNA: TGTGCCAGCAGCCGACAAGGAGGCCGGGACTACACTTACAATGAGCAGTTCTTC. Translation: CASSRQGGRDYTYNEQFF.

The CDR3 region has the DNA TGTGCCAGCAGCGTAGGTACAGGGGGCCTCTATGGCTACACCTTC. Protein product: CASSVGTGGLYGYTF. The chain employs TRBV9 and TRBJ1-2; 9 bases match TRBD1. With 0 bases clipped from V and 4 bases from J, the junction kept 4 bases outside the gene matches. CDR3 length: 15 residues. The V gene's germline CDR1 is SGDLS and CDR2 YYNGEE.

V usage is TRBV19 and J usage is TRBJ1-5, with D maybe TRBD1 (5 bases). V lost 3 bases to trimming and J lost 9 bases, with 18 bases between them. CDR1 LNHDA and CDR2 SQIVND come from the germline V gene (reference sequence). The CDR3 sequence is 15 residues long. The CDR3 region has the DNA TGTGCCAGTAGTATCGGACGGGGCATCGGCTGGCCCCAGCATTTT. Protein: CASSIGRGIGWPQHF.

The V call is TRBV3-1 (or the pseudogene TRBV3-2), the J call TRBJ1-2, with no clear D. The germline CDR1 and CDR2 sequences are LGHDT and YNNKEL (reference sequence). V lost 3 bases and J lost 8, with 7 bases in between. The CDR3 runs 11 residues. The DNA of the CDR3 is TGTGCCAGCAGCCACGAGAGGGGCTACACCTTC. Protein: CASSHERGYTF.

The J gene is TRBJ1-1, the V gene TRBV6-5, with D tentatively TRBD1 (5 bases). This CDR3 is 14 amino acids long. Germline CDR1 and CDR2: MNHEY and SVGAGI. Trimming took off 6 bases at V and 0 bases at J, with 11 bases between the two ends. The CDR3 spells CASSRTPMNTEAFF. The CDR3 DNA follows: TGTGCCAGCAGCCGGACACCTATGAACACTGAAGCTTTCTTT.